The 9 T cell receptor beta chains below all came from one sample that was sequenced in a study of cytotoxic CD8 clonotypes in ibrutinib-treated CLL. The method was immunoSEQ multiplex PCR; TCRdb's version includes in-frame clones alone and lacks a portion of them. There are some 140,000 clones in the sample; about four fifths occur only once, and roughly 13% lies in the top ten. The starting material was PBMCs, obtained after 12 months of ibrutinib treatment. These receptors all stem from a human donor with chronic lymphocytic leukemia.

The chain carries TRBV7-2 and TRBJ1-4, with TRBD1 matching over 8 bases. V lost 3 bases, J lost 5 bases, and 5 bases stayed unmatched. CDR1 and CDR2 (germline): SGHTA, FQGNSA. The CDR3 sequence is 15 residues long. The CDR3 loop reads CASSFQGAGNEKLFF. As DNA, the CDR3 is TGTGCCAGCAGCTTCCAGGGGGCGGGGAATGAAAAACTGTTTTTT.

The chain joins TRBV7-6 to TRBJ1-1; tentatively, D is TRBD1 (6 bases). CDR3 size: 15 residues. Deletions cut 2 bases from V and 1 base from J, with 11 bases between. The germline gives CDR1 SGHVS, CDR2 FNYEAQ. For the CDR3, the DNA is TGTGCCAGCAGCTTACGGGGGGCCAGGAACACTGAAGCTTTCTTT. Translation: CASSLRGARNTEAFF.

V gene TRBV6-5 combines with J gene TRBJ1-5, with D unclear. The CDR3 sequence is 14 residues long. The germline V gene has CDR1 MNHEY and CDR2 SVGAGI. Trimming took off 3 bases at V and 2 bases at J, with 8 bases between the two ends. CDR3 sequence: CASSYNSGNQPQHF. CDR3 nucleotides: TGTGCCAGCAGTTATAATTCGGGCAATCAGCCCCAGCATTTT.

The chain employs TRBV2 and TRBJ2-2; tentatively, D is TRBD2 (5 bases). Germline CDR1 reads SNHLY; CDR2 reads FYNNEI. The V end was cut by 8 bases, the J end by 7 bases, with 14 bases between. This CDR3 is built from 13 residues. This CDR3 reads CASGERIYGELFF. CDR3 coding DNA: TGTGCCAGCGGGGAGCGGATTTACGGGGAGCTGTTTTTT.

This chain joins TRBV5-1 and TRBJ1-3, with unresolved D. The CDR3 length is 14 residues. Germline loops: CDR1 SGHRS, CDR2 YFSETQ. V lost 0 bases and J lost 3, with 7 bases in between. CDR3: CASSLENLGNTIYF. In DNA, the CDR3 is TGCGCCAGCAGCTTGGAGAATCTTGGAAACACCATATATTTT.

CDR3 DNA: TGTGCCACCAACAGGGGGACTTCATATGGCTACACCTTC. Amino acid sequence: CATNRGTSYGYTF. J is TRBJ1-2 and V is TRBV19, with 8 nucleotides matching TRBD1. J gave up 5 bases and V 10 bases, and 9 bases lay outside the gene matches. CDR3 length: 13 residues. The V gene's germline CDR1 is LNHDA and CDR2 SQIVND (reference sequence). Full variable domain (remainder filled in from reference TRBV19 and TRBJ1-2): DGGITQSPKYLFRKEGQNVTLSCEQNLNHDAMYWYRQDPGQGLRLIYYSQIVNDFQKGDIAEGYSVSREKKESFPLTVTSAQKNPTAFYLCATNRGTSYGYTFGSGTRLTVV.

The CDR3 region is CSVLAGGLVLETQYF. DNA of the CDR3: TGCAGCGTGCTAGCGGGAGGGCTGGTTCTAGAGACCCAGTACTTC. The chain joins TRBV29-1 to TRBJ2-5, with TRBD2 matching 12 bases. This CDR3 has 15 amino acids. J was trimmed by 4 bases and V by 6 bases; bases with no gene match: 9. Germline lookup yields CDR1 SQVTM and CDR2 ANQGSEA.

As DNA, the CDR3 is TGTGCCAGCCTCGAGAACACCGGGGAGCTGTTTTTT. This translates into CASLENTGELFF. The gene calls are TRBV27 and TRBJ2-2; D is ambiguous. The CDR3 has 12 residues. Germline lookup yields CDR1 MNHEY and CDR2 SMNVEV (reference sequence). V dropped 8 bases and J dropped 1 base, with 5 bases sitting between them.

The rearrangement uses TRBV7-6 and TRBJ2-3; 13 positions agree with TRBD2. Germline V CDR1 and CDR2: SGHVS, FNYEAQ. The length of the CDR3 is 16 residues. V shed 5 bases and J 5 bases; nucleotides not matched to a gene: 7. The CDR3 sequence is CASSPIGTSGIDTQYF. The CDR3 DNA is TGTGCCAGCAGCCCTATTGGGACTAGCGGGATAGATACGCAGTATTTT.